A single sample gave rise to the 21 T cell receptor beta chains below, sequenced in a study of long-term antiretroviral therapy in people with HIV. Assay version v3.0 of immunoSEQ was used, and it was run at survey level. Assay used: immunoSEQ multiplex PCR; TCRdb lists only in-frame clones, some missing. Of 15,000 to 20,000 clones listed, less than 85% are singletons. The sequencing used unsorted PBMCs, collected at the start of antiretroviral therapy. These receptors were taken from a man aged 30 to 39 with HIV.

The chain is built from TRBV27 and TRBJ2-7; D call uncertain. V lost 4 bases to trimming and J lost 6 bases, with 13 bases between them. The CDR3 has 13 residues. CDR1 is MNHEY and CDR2 is SMNVEV in the germline V gene (reference sequence). The CDR3 here is CASSSGPACEQYF. The CDR3 coding sequence is TGTGCCAGCAGTTCGGGCCCGGCATGCGAGCAGTACTTC.

This chain connects TRBV6-4 to TRBJ2-1; 12 bases fit TRBD2. The CDR3 consists of 13 residues. In germline, CDR1 is MRHNA, CDR2 SNTAGT. V shed 3 bases and J 9 bases; nucleotides not matched to a gene: 0. The CDR3 region is CASSELAGGEQFF. The CDR3 DNA follows: TGTGCCAGCAGTGAACTAGCGGGAGGTGAGCAGTTCTTC.

The chain is built from TRBV4-3 and TRBJ1-1; D call uncertain. The germline CDR1 and CDR2 sequences are LGHNA and YSLEER. The CDR3 extends over 13 amino acids. V was clipped by 1 base and J by 5 bases, with 8 bases between them. DNA of the CDR3: TGCGCCAGCAGCCAAGGCTGGGAGACTGAAGCTTTCTTT. Translating it yields CASSQGWETEAFF.

With respect to this clone: The junction departs from the called germline gene at one end, perhaps through a read error. The J gene is TRBJ1-2, the V gene TRBV6-6; 9 nucleotides agree with TRBD1. Germline loops: CDR1 MNHNY, CDR2 SVGAGI (reference sequence). CDR3 length: 16 residues. The CDR3 DNA follows: TGTGCCAGCACCTACCTCCGGGACAGGGTAGGCTATGTCTACACCTTC. Translating gives CASTYLRDRVGYVYTF.

This chain joins TRBV5-8 and TRBJ2-6, with D uncertain. Germline CDR1 is SGHTS and CDR2 is YDEGEE. The V end was cut by 0 bases, the J end by 1 base, with 5 bases between. The CDR3 consists of 15 residues. CDR3 bases: TGTGCCAGCAGCTTGGGTCCATCTGGGGCCAACGTCCTGACTTTC. Translating it yields CASSLGPSGANVLTF.

The chain joins TRBV30 to TRBJ1-2; the D gene is possibly TRBD1 (6 bases). This CDR3 region has 13 residues. The germline V and J ends were trimmed by 0 bases and 6 bases, with 11 bases remaining between them. Germline V gives CDR1 GTSNPN, CDR2 SVGIG (reference sequence). CDR3 amino acids: CAWSVLPGDGYTF. Written as DNA, the CDR3 is TGTGCCTGGAGTGTACTCCCAGGGGATGGCTACACCTTC.

The chain joins TRBV2 to TRBJ2-1, with 10 bases identical to TRBD1. Germline lookup yields CDR1 SNHLY and CDR2 FYNNEI. The CDR3 covers 14 residues. The J segment lost 4 bases and the V segment lost 7 bases, leaving 4 bases of the junction unmatched. DNA for the CDR3: TGTGCCAGCAAGACAGGGGGCACATACAATGAGCAGTTCTTC. Amino acid sequence: CASKTGGTYNEQFF.

The rearrangement joins TRBV19 to TRBJ2-1; D might be TRBD1 (7 bases). This CDR3 comprises 13 residues. Trimming took 6 bases from V and 5 from J, leaving 11 bases between them. Germline lookup yields CDR1 LNHDA and CDR2 SQIVND (reference sequence). CDR3 DNA sequence: TGTGCCAGTAGCAGCAGGGGGGACAATGAGCAGTTCTTC. Translation gives CASSSRGDNEQFF.

This chain connects TRBV4-1 to TRBJ2-1, with 8 bases aligning to TRBD1. Germline assignment: CDR1 MGHRA and CDR2 YSYEKL. The J segment lost 4 bases and the V segment lost 0 bases, leaving 14 bases of the junction unmatched. The CDR3 length is 19 residues. The DNA of the CDR3 is TGCGCCAGCAGCCAAGATCTATTTGGACCGGGGACAGGTTACAATGAGCAGTTCTTC. Its protein is CASSQDLFGPGTGYNEQFF.

The V gene is TRBV6-5, the J gene TRBJ2-2; D unclear. The CDR3 has 12 amino acids. Germline lookup yields CDR1 MNHEY and CDR2 SVGAGI. The V end lost 6 bases, the J end lost 6 bases, and 8 bases lay between the germline ends. The DNA of the CDR3 is TGTGCCAGCAGCCCCGGACCCGGGGAGCTGTTTTTT. Its protein product is CASSPGPGELFF.

This clone was seen only once. The rearrangement links TRBV28 to TRBJ2-2, with D perhaps TRBD2 (6 bases). V was trimmed by 7 bases and J by 3 bases, leaving 18 bases between them. The germline V gene has CDR1 MDHEN and CDR2 SYDVKM. The CDR3 contains 16 residues. As DNA, the CDR3 is TGTGCCAGCACGTCCACCAGGGACTCGCACACCGGGGAGCTGTTTTTT. It translates to CASTSTRDSHTGELFF.

This clone was found once. The chain carries TRBV4-3 and TRBJ1-1; tentative D call: TRBD1 (5 bases). CDR1 LGHNA and CDR2 YSLEER come from the germline V gene. The ends were cut back, 0 bases at V and 1 base at J, with 9 bases in the middle. There are 15 residues in the CDR3. The CDR3 loop is CASSQDWGGNTEAFF. The DNA for the CDR3 is TGCGCCAGCAGCCAAGATTGGGGGGGGAACACTGAAGCTTTCTTT.

This clone was seen only once. V and J are TRBV5-1 and TRBJ2-5, with TRBD1 matching over 8 bases. This CDR3 contains 14 residues. Germline V gives CDR1 SGHRS, CDR2 YFSETQ. The ends lost 4 bases at V and 5 bases at J; junction bases unmatched: 7. CDR3 nucleotides: TGCGCCAGCAGCCCTGGACAGGGCCGCGAGACCCAGTACTTC. It is translated as CASSPGQGRETQYF. Looking up the rest from reference TRBV5-1 and TRBJ2-5 gives the full variable domain: KAGVTQTPRYLIKTRGQQVTLSCSPISGHRSVSWYQQTPGQGLQFLFEYFSETQRNKGNFPGRFSGRQFSNSRSEMNVSTLELGDSALYLCASSPGQGRETQYFGPGTRLLVL.

The V call is TRBV7-9, the J call TRBJ2-3; 10 nucleotides align to TRBD2. Germline V gives CDR1 SEHNR, CDR2 FQNEAQ (reference sequence). This CDR3 is built from 16 residues. With 6 bases clipped from V and 2 bases from J, the junction kept 8 bases outside the gene matches. The CDR3 is CASSPSSGGYTDTQYF. The CDR3 DNA reads as TGTGCCAGCAGTCCCTCTAGCGGGGGATACACAGATACGCAGTATTTT.

The rearrangement joins TRBV5-1 to TRBJ1-5; no reliable D call. The CDR3 has 14 amino acids. Per the germline V gene, CDR1 is SGHRS and CDR2 is YFSETQ. V was clipped by 2 bases and J by 5 bases, with 11 bases between them. The CDR3 bases are TGCGCCAGCAGCTTAGGGCACGGTGATCAGCCCCAGCATTTT. Protein sequence: CASSLGHGDQPQHF.

The genes are TRBV5-3 and TRBJ2-7; tentative D call: TRBD2 (5 bases). The DNA end favors TRBJ2-1, so the J call may be wrong. TRBV5-3 is placed among ORFs of uncertain function. The CDR3 extends over 15 amino acids. In nucleotides, the CDR3 is TGTGCCAGAAGCCCACGGAAGCGGTCCTACAATGAGCAGTTCTTC. Amino acid sequence: CARSPRKRSYNEQFF.

The chain employs TRBV11-2 and TRBJ1-2, with a possible D match to TRBD1 (5 bases). The CDR3 has 13 residues. V lost 5 bases to trimming and J lost 4 bases, with 11 bases between them. Germline values: CDR1 SGHAT, CDR2 FQNNGV. The CDR3: CASSRQQSYGYTF. Here the CDR3 DNA reads TGTGCCAGCAGCCGACAGCAATCCTATGGCTACACCTTC.

The chain links TRBV5-6 to TRBJ2-7, with 9 bases lining up with TRBD1. Germline V gene lookup returns CDR1 SGHDT and CDR2 YYEEEE. The CDR3 sequence is 15 residues long. Unmatched junction bases numbered 7, after V lost 4 bases and J lost 2 bases. This CDR3 reads CASSTGTGRPYEQYF. The CDR3 DNA reads as TGTGCCAGCAGCACCGGGACAGGGAGGCCCTACGAGCAGTACTTC.

This chain connects TRBV4-2 to TRBJ2-1; 7 nucleotides match TRBD1. Trimming at V came to 2 bases and at J to 8 bases, leaving 15 bases not matched to a gene. CDR3 length equals 17 residues. Germline CDR1 LGHNA, CDR2 YNFKEQ. The CDR3 DNA reads as TGTGCCAGCAGCCAAAGGGGGAAGGGGGCTGGATCCGATGAGCAGTTCTTC. It encodes CASSQRGKGAGSDEQFF.

The chain links TRBV6-1 to TRBJ2-3; TRBD2 agrees at 7 bases. The CDR3 is 15 amino acids. CDR1 and CDR2 (germline): MNHNS, SASEGT. V dropped 7 bases and J dropped 2; count of bases not matched to a gene: 9. CDR3 DNA: TGTGCCAGCAAGGAGAGCGGGGCTAACACAGATACGCAGTATTTT. It specifies CASKESGANTDTQYF.

The gene calls are TRBV5-1 and TRBJ2-3; D not certain. The CDR3 loop spans 12 amino acids. The V end lost 4 bases, the J end lost 1 base, and 4 bases lay between the germline ends. CDR1 and CDR2 from the germline V gene are SGHRS and YFSETQ. The CDR3 loop reads CASSLRTDTQYF. Written as DNA, the CDR3 is TGCGCCAGCAGCCTCCGCACAGATACGCAGTATTTT.